The clone carrying this T cell receptor beta chain was seen many times. Its antigen remains unidentified. The data were obtained in a study of neurological immune-mediated disorders. Study-wide context: The approximately 34 multiple sclerosis patients comprised approximately 30 relapsing-remitting and 3 secondary progressive cases. Study-level findings and limits: The multiple sclerosis repertoire cluster lacked an association with any feature, whether clinical or MRI. One related-CDR3 cluster, identified by phylogenetic grouping, held the repertoires of 18 of 34 multiple sclerosis patients and was a possible signature.

TCRdb fed the 5' RACE reads into MiXCR, producing one record per CDR3 protein. The table has nearly 60,000 distinct CDR3 sequences, 3% to 4% seen once; the top ten hold around 7.5%. Trimming left V 4 bases short and J 2 bases short, with 13 bases between. The CDR3 spans 15 residues. From germline, CDR1 is SGHRS and CDR2 YFSETQ. The chain joins TRBV5-1 to TRBJ2-4; TRBD1 might be the D (6 bases). The specimen was PBMCs. The clonotype was recovered from a woman aged 55-69 years with multiple sclerosis. The CDR3 loop is CASSPPRGTKNIQYF. In DNA form, the CDR3 reads TGCGCCAGCAGCCCCCCCAGGGGAACCAAAAACATTCAGTACTTC.